This TCR beta chain was sequenced for a study of T cells after yellow fever vaccination. Findings and caveats of the study: Most clones from primary vaccination resurfaced after the booster (approximately 95% CD4, 88% CD8). CD4 and CD8 compartments shared a small share of clonotypes, likely from convergent recombination.

A 5'RACE template-switching step, the method used to make TCR cDNA, added a universal primer site and UMIs. Using its own MiXCR run on the 5' RACE reads, TCRdb lists one record per CDR3 protein. The sample shows roughly 500,000 distinct CDR3 sequences, 15% to 20% of them seen only once. With regard to this clonotype: Its antigen is currently unknown.

V was cut by 3 bases and J by 5 bases, with 11 bases left in between. Germline-derived CDR1 and CDR2 are LNHDA and SQIVND (reference sequence). The CDR3 sequence is 14 residues long. The TCR sequence derives from a man aged 25 to 40 who received the YFV17D yellow fever vaccine. Sequenced here: PBMCs, sampled 15 days after the yellow fever booster vaccination. The gene calls are TRBV19 and TRBJ1-5; no firm D call. CDR3: CASSMSRAHQPQHF. For the CDR3, the DNA is TGTGCCAGTAGTATGAGCCGAGCCCATCAGCCCCAGCATTTT.